This T cell receptor (beta chain) is from a study of blood T cell repertoires in COVID-19. Measured with immunoSEQ multiplex PCR; TCRdb has only the in-frame clones, and not every one. Here the sample spans some 150,000 clones, roughly 80% being singletons. V lost 2 bases and J lost 8; bases outside the gene matches: 9. Germline CDR1 SGHDT, CDR2 YYEEEE. CDR3 length equals 15 residues. The sample taken for sequencing was peripheral blood. The clonotype originates from a human donor in a cohort sampled during active COVID-19. This chain uses TRBV5-6 with TRBJ1-1; the match to TRBD1 covers 10 bases. CDR3 DNA sequence: TGTGCCAGCAGCTTCCCGACAGGGGGCTTGAGAGAAGCTTTCTTT. This codes for CASSFPTGGLREAFF. The full variable domain, completed using reference TRBV5-6 and TRBJ1-1, is DAGVTQSPTHLIKTRGQQVTLRCSPKSGHDTVSWYQQALGQGPQFIFQYYEEEERQRGNFPDRFSGHQFPNYSSELNVNALLLGDSALYLCASSFPTGGLREAFFGQGTRLTVV.